This T cell receptor beta chain is from a study of T cells after yellow fever vaccination. This clonotype was counted ten times or more. By 5'RACE template switching, TCR cDNA was produced, with a universal primer site and UMIs added in the process. One entry per CDR3 protein, called by TCRdb with MiXCR from the 5' RACE reads. The sample includes under 600,000 distinct CDR3 sequences, about 13% seen only once; the top ten take more than 12%. This clonotype was sampled from a man aged 30 to 45 who received the YFV17D yellow fever vaccine. This specimen was PBMCs, taken on the day of the yellow fever booster vaccination.

The CDR3 reads CASSLEAGATDTQYF. The CDR3 DNA is TGCGCCAGCAGCTTGGAGGCGGGGGCCACAGATACGCAGTATTTT. V is TRBV5-1 and J is TRBJ2-3, with D tentatively TRBD2 (7 bases). Trimming stripped 0 bases from V and 2 bases from J, with 10 bases between. Germline loops: CDR1 SGHRS, CDR2 YFSETQ. This CDR3 contains 15 residues.